This T cell receptor (beta chain) was retrieved from a study of cytotoxic CD8 clonotypes in ibrutinib-treated CLL (dated by TCRdb to about 2021). With respect to the entire study: The cohort was composed of 10 to 11 relapsed/refractory and about 15 treatment-naive patients; IGHV unmutated status was identified in roughly 17 patients. The response samples were drawn at a median of roughly eleven months into treatment, with a range of roughly 6 to 36 months. All remission and progressive disease samples were collected while patients were still receiving ibrutinib. Cryopreserved peripheral blood mononuclear cells were collected before treatment, at response, and at either disease progression or sustained remission. Responses were partial in around 25 patients and complete in 2; after median about 70 months follow-up, about 14 stayed in remission and roughly twelve progressed. On average, each sample had roughly 260,000 productive templates and more than 75,000 productive rearrangements. Of the 85 to 95 participants in the trial, about two dozen had longitudinal samples available. Broader findings and caveats from the paper: Clonality rose at ibrutinib response, remained stable during sustained remission, and dropped back toward baseline at progression. Public clonotypes were rare and either shrank or stayed stable during treatment, and the rise in clonality at ibrutinib response reflected expansion of private clonotypes. Sampling times were not matched between sustained-remission and progressing patients, and lymph node repertoires were not studied. At baseline, clonality was higher than in age-matched healthy donors and showed a strong correlation with circulating CD8+ T-cell counts.

On this clone: It has no known antigen specificity. Base qualities were left out, and no much larger clone turns up one base away.

Interpreted using the paper, the time point label stands for: approximately twelve months on ibrutinib. For TCR beta library preparation, around 2 micrograms of genomic DNA were isolated from cryopreserved PBMCs. Longitudinal blood samples from CLL patients receiving ibrutinib monotherapy were subjected to high-throughput TCR beta sequencing. The patients took part in an open-label, single-center phase 2 trial of ibrutinib monotherapy. V loses 0 bases of germline sequence and J loses 0 bases, and the interval between the two ends is 12 bases. From cysteine to phenylalanine, the CDR3 is 16 amino acids long. Left in the record is the CDR3 DNA by itself, 48 bases read in frame from the first base. The germline V gene supplies CDR1 SGHRS and CDR2 YFSETQ. On a MiSeq, deep resolution sequencing aimed for a depth between 1 in 1 million and 1 in 200,000 T cells, with each clonotype covered roughly 10x on average. The immunoSEQ hsTCRB Kit was used to generate the TCR beta libraries. The authors' analysis ran thus. The data were analyzed with ImmunoSEQ Analyzer and ImmunoSEQ Data Assistant, and V, D and J gene assignments followed IMGT definitions. Clonality, with values ranging from 0 to 1, was calculated as one minus the normalized Shannon entropy of productive rearrangement frequencies. Public clonotype analysis was restricted to overrepresented clonotypes comprising at least 0.05% of each patient's repertoire. Repertoires from some twelve age-matched healthy donors in immuneACCESS were used as clonality controls. Drawn from immuneACCESS, this table holds only the in-frame rearrangements with V and J called that TCRdb kept. Clones are partly lost; checked studies trace under half to an unresolved V gene and leave the rest unexplained. From that table come the V and J calls and clone size; the DNA was used to work out D and trimming. Present in this sample are roughly 220,000 clones, roughly 79% of which were seen just once. 9.5% to 12% of the sample belongs to the ten largest clones.

The source of this sequence is a human donor with chronic lymphocytic leukemia. This specimen consisted of PBMCs, obtained after 12 months of ibrutinib treatment. The chain couples TRBV5-1 to TRBJ1-1; too little of a D gene remains to name it. The CDR3 here reads CASSLEWAKVNTEAFF. DNA sequence: TGCGCCAGCAGCTTGGAATGGGCGAAAGTGAACACTGAAGCTTTCTTT.